This T cell receptor beta chain derives from a study of blood T cells in healthy people across ages. For the second PCR, which ran for 7 to 11 cycles, a sample-barcoded 5' primer and a J-beta primer mix were used. TCRdb re-called the 5' RACE reads with MiXCR, one entry per CDR3 protein. This sample has about 1,400,000 distinct CDR3 sequences, with approximately 63% found just once. V shed 4 bases, J shed 6 bases, and the junction held 2 bases outside the gene matches. CDR1 and CDR2 from the germline V gene are SGDLS and YYNGEE. This CDR3 contains 14 residues. The sample taken for sequencing was blood. The clonotype was recovered from a man aged 18-30 years in good health. V and J are TRBV9 and TRBJ2-3; 13 bases are a match to TRBD2. CDR3 loop: CASSQTSGRDTQYF. For the CDR3, the DNA is TGTGCCAGCAGCCAGACTAGCGGGAGGGATACGCAGTATTTT.